Below, 22 T cell receptor beta chains from the same sample are listed, as sequenced in a study of cytomegalovirus exposure and HLA in healthy donors. The PCR had 60 Vbeta and 13 Jbeta primers. The method was immunoSEQ multiplex PCR; TCRdb's version includes in-frame clones alone and lacks a portion of them. Of about 110,000 clones in the sample, roughly 80% are singletons; the top ten hold roughly 22%. Specimen: PBMCs. These receptors all stem from a man aged 25-45 years in good health and CMV-seropositive.

This chain joins TRBV6-6 and TRBJ1-5, with 9 bases matching TRBD1. This CDR3 has 15 amino acids. Germline V CDR1 and CDR2: MNHNY, SVGAGI (reference sequence). V was clipped by 4 bases and J by 7 bases; unmatched bases: 8. The CDR3 here is CASSWGQGIGQPQHF. CDR3 nucleotide sequence: TGTGCCAGCAGTTGGGGACAGGGTATCGGGCAGCCCCAGCATTTT.

CDR3 protein: CASSHVPDRVGPYEQYF. CDR3 sequence (DNA): TGCGCCAGCAGCCATGTCCCTGACAGGGTAGGGCCCTACGAGCAGTACTTC. The V call is TRBV4-1, the J call TRBJ2-7; 7 bases align to TRBD1. CDR3 length: 17 residues. The germline gives CDR1 MGHRA, CDR2 YSYEKL. Trimming at V came to 3 bases and at J to 2 bases, leaving 13 bases not matched to a gene.

V and J are TRBV6-1 and TRBJ1-3; D gene unclear. V was pared by 7 bases and J by 2 bases, with 9 bases between. Germline V gene lookup returns CDR1 MNHNS and CDR2 SASEGT. This CDR3 has 13 amino acids. CDR3 region: CASMSRAGNTIYF. The CDR3, as DNA: TGTGCCAGCATGTCCCGCGCTGGAAACACCATATATTTT.

The chain employs TRBV27 and TRBJ2-1; the D is unclear. V lost 6 bases and J 4 bases, leaving 22 bases between the germline ends. The CDR3 has 17 residues. The germline V gene has CDR1 MNHEY and CDR2 SMNVEV (reference sequence). As DNA, the CDR3 is TGTGCCAGCAGCCGGTTCCGTGGGCCTGAAATTTACAATGAGCAGTTCTTC. It encodes CASSRFRGPEIYNEQFF.

The CDR3: CASSPTGGSSYEQYF. CDR3 in DNA: TGTGCCAGCAGCCCGACAGGGGGGTCCTCATACGAGCAGTACTTC. The chain joins TRBV5-4 to TRBJ2-7, with 9 bases matching TRBD1. CDR3 size: 15 residues. CDR1 and CDR2 (germline): SGHNT, YYREEE (reference sequence). After removal of 4 bases from V and 4 bases from J, the junction contained 9 bases not matched to a gene.

The gene calls are TRBV18 and TRBJ1-2; TRBD1 agrees at 11 bases. Germline V gives CDR1 KGHSH, CDR2 LQKENI. Trimming at V came to 0 bases and at J to 3 bases, leaving 3 bases not matched to a gene. CDR3 length equals 16 residues. CDR3 nucleotides: TGTGCCAGCTCACCACCCGGGACAGGGGGTGACTATGGCTACACCTTC. It is translated as CASSPPGTGGDYGYTF.

V usage is TRBV10-3 and J usage is TRBJ1-6; the match to TRBD1 covers 8 bases. Looked up from germline, CDR1 is ENHRY and CDR2 is SYGVKD. CDR3 size: 15 residues. V dropped 6 bases and J dropped 7; count of bases not matched to a gene: 8. For the CDR3, the DNA is TGTGCCATCAGCGAAACGACAGGGGTAAATTCACCCCTCCACTTT. It encodes CAISETTGVNSPLHF.

This rearrangement joins TRBV11-2 to TRBJ1-3; D ambiguous. The CDR3 contains 16 residues. Germline-derived CDR1 and CDR2 are SGHAT and FQNNGV. Trimming took 1 base from V and 4 from J, leaving 14 bases between them. Here the CDR3 reads CASSLGYRGLGNTIYF. CDR3 nucleotides: TGTGCCAGCAGCTTAGGGTACAGAGGGCTGGGAAACACCATATATTTT.

This rearrangement joins TRBV7-9 to TRBJ2-7; 7 nucleotides align to TRBD1. V lost 2 bases to trimming and J lost 3 bases; unmatched junction nucleotides: 19. The germline CDR1 and CDR2 sequences are SEHNR and FQNEAQ (reference sequence). The CDR3 has 19 residues. The CDR3 spells CASSLPQQGLDILIYEQYF. Written as DNA, the CDR3 is TGTGCCAGCAGCTTACCCCAACAGGGGCTAGACATCTTGATCTACGAGCAGTACTTC.

The V and J genes are TRBV11-2 and TRBJ2-7, with TRBD2 matching 7 bases. Trimming at V came to 4 bases and at J to 3 bases, leaving 3 bases not matched to a gene. This CDR3 has 13 residues. Germline CDR1 SGHAT, CDR2 FQNNGV. The CDR3 DNA is TGTGCCAGCAGCTCGGGAGGATACTACGAGCAGTACTTC. Amino acid sequence: CASSSGGYYEQYF.

V and J are TRBV10-3 and TRBJ1-2, with D hard to call. V lost 0 bases, J lost 0 bases, and 17 bases lay in between. Germline V gives CDR1 ENHRY, CDR2 SYGVKD. The CDR3 sequence is 18 residues long. The CDR3 DNA is TGTGCCATCAGTGAGTCAAGAACGAAAGGGAGAACTAACTATGGCTACACCTTC. Translated, it gives CAISESRTKGRTNYGYTF.

The rearrangement links TRBV2 to TRBJ2-2; TRBD1 matches 8 bases. The V gene end was trimmed by 3 bases and the J gene end by 7 bases; junction bases not matched to a gene: 4. The CDR3 runs 14 residues. Germline V gene data show CDR1 as SNHLY and CDR2 as FYNNEI. For the CDR3, the DNA is TGTGCCAGCAGTGACAGGGGGCCTGTCGGGGAGCTGTTTTTT. Its protein product is CASSDRGPVGELFF.

V is TRBV11-3 and J is TRBJ2-5, with 12 bases matching TRBD2. Germline V gene sequence: CDR1 SGHNT, CDR2 YENEEA. The CDR3 covers 18 residues. V dropped 0 bases and J dropped 1; count of bases not matched to a gene: 6. CDR3 sequence reads: CASSLDELAGGSQETQYF. The CDR3 bases are TGTGCCAGCAGCTTAGATGAACTAGCGGGAGGTTCCCAAGAGACCCAGTACTTC.

The chain has TRBV28 and TRBJ1-2, with 8 nucleotides matching TRBD1. V trimming: 6 bases; J trimming: 2 bases; junction bases outside the gene matches: 5. The CDR3 runs 14 residues. Looked up from germline, CDR1 is MDHEN and CDR2 is SYDVKM. In DNA form, the CDR3 reads TGTGCCAGCAGGCCTGGACAGGGAAACTATGGCTACACCTTC. It is translated as CASRPGQGNYGYTF.

The chain uses TRBV2 and TRBJ1-2, with D hard to call. Germline V gene data show CDR1 as SNHLY and CDR2 as FYNNEI. V was pared by 2 bases and J by 3 bases, with 10 bases between. The CDR3 has 14 amino acids. CDR3 protein: CASSENPVYYGYTF. CDR3 sequence (DNA): TGTGCCAGCAGTGAAAACCCAGTCTACTATGGCTACACCTTC.

V gene TRBV7-9 combines with J gene TRBJ2-3, with a tentative D call TRBD2 (5 bases). This CDR3 has 17 amino acids. Germline V gives CDR1 SEHNR, CDR2 FQNEAQ (reference sequence). The V gene lost 4 bases and the J gene lost 1 base, with 18 bases spanning the gap. The CDR3 loop is CASSSPAGSLGTDTQYF. In DNA form, the CDR3 reads TGTGCCAGCAGCTCCCCCGCGGGTTCTTTGGGCACAGATACGCAGTATTTT.

The rearrangement links TRBV6-5 to TRBJ1-2, with 10 positions matching TRBD1. The ends lost 2 bases at V and 9 bases at J; junction bases unmatched: 9. From germline, CDR1 is MNHEY and CDR2 SVGAGI. CDR3 length: 15 amino acids. CDR3 nucleotide sequence: TGTGCCAGCAGTTACGTCGGGACAGGGGAAGAACGCTACACCTTC. Protein sequence: CASSYVGTGEERYTF.

The chain couples TRBV4-1 to TRBJ1-1; no clear D gene. V gave up 2 bases and J gave up 3 bases, with 13 bases separating them. This CDR3 region has 15 residues. Germline values: CDR1 MGHRA, CDR2 YSYEKL. The CDR3: CASSQRLPPDTEAFF. The CDR3 nucleotides read TGCGCCAGCAGCCAACGACTCCCCCCGGACACTGAAGCTTTCTTT.

The chain couples TRBV27 to TRBJ1-5, with 7 nucleotides matching TRBD1. This CDR3 spans 16 amino acids. Germline CDR1 and CDR2: MNHEY and SMNVEV (reference sequence). Germline trimming cut 2 bases from V and 4 bases from J; bases unmatched to any gene: 8. CDR3 bases: TGTGCCAGCAGTTTAACCGGGGACAGCAGGAATCAGCCCCAGCATTTT. This translates into CASSLTGDSRNQPQHF.

This clone was observed a few times. The rearrangement joins TRBV6-1 to TRBJ1-2; D unclear. Trimming removed 3 bases at V and 6 bases at J, with 11 bases between. CDR1 is MNHNS and CDR2 is SASEGT in the germline V gene. The CDR3 spans 13 residues. CDR3 loop: CASSDPRRDGYTF. CDR3 DNA sequence: TGTGCCAGCAGTGATCCTCGACGGGATGGCTACACCTTC.

This chain links TRBV27 with TRBJ2-7; tentatively, D is TRBD2 (6 bases). Between the trimmed V and J ends, which lost 5 bases and 5 bases, there was a span of 13 bases. Looked up from germline, CDR1 is MNHEY and CDR2 is SMNVEV (reference sequence). This CDR3 has 13 amino acids. CDR3 residues: CASSRLVRNEQYV. The DNA of the CDR3 is TGTGCCAGCAGTCGACTAGTACGGAACGAGCAGTACGTC.

This clone was seen a single time. The chain employs TRBV18 and TRBJ1-2; TRBD1 aligns across 10 bases. This CDR3 has 16 residues. CDR1 KGHSH and CDR2 LQKENI come from the germline V gene. With V trimmed by 2 bases and J by 5 bases, 8 bases remained unmatched. In nucleotides, the CDR3 is TGTGCCAGCTCACCAAGACAGGGGGCATCAGGGTATGGCTACACCTTC. This sequence encodes CASSPRQGASGYGYTF.